The present T cell receptor (beta chain) was sequenced within a study of blood T cell repertoires in COVID-19. Looking at the study overall: Sources were T cells, B-cell-depleted T cells, or PBMCs; the material itself was cDNA or gDNA.

Sequenced by immunoSEQ multiplex PCR; TCRdb stores in-frame clones only, minus some. This sample has some 250,000 clones, with more than 85% found just once. This sequence was found in a man aged 40-49 years who had recovered from COVID-19. Material for sequencing was PBMCs or T cells enriched from blood (not recorded which).

CDR3 sequence reads: CASSDSGYEAFF. DNA for the CDR3: TGTGCCAGCAGTGACTCCGGGTATGAAGCTTTCTTT. The rearrangement uses TRBV2 and TRBJ1-1; D is unclear. The V gene lost 3 bases and the J gene lost 7 bases, with 9 bases spanning the gap. The CDR3 extends over 12 amino acids. Per germline, CDR1 SNHLY and CDR2 FYNNEI.